This TCR beta chain is from a study of blood T cell repertoires in COVID-19. Trimming removed 3 bases from V and 6 bases from J; junction bases left unmatched: 9. The CDR3 loop spans 17 amino acids. Germline V CDR1 and CDR2: LNHNV, YYDKDF (reference sequence). Profiled with immunoSEQ multiplex PCR; TCRdb holds only in-frame clones, not every one. The data contain approximately 59,000 clones, more than 75% of them seen just once; the ten biggest clones take up roughly 4.5%. The chain uses TRBV15 and TRBJ2-5; 14 bases fit TRBD2. Sequenced input: peripheral blood. This clonotype was sampled from a man in his forties with active COVID-19. CDR3 region: CATSRGRGTSGSQTQYF. Here the CDR3 DNA reads TGTGCCACCAGCAGGGGCCGTGGGACTAGCGGGAGTCAGACCCAGTACTTC.